A single T cell receptor (beta chain) is shown here with its context. The data were obtained in a study of blood T cell repertoires in COVID-19. Study-wide context: Acute and convalescent COVID-19 samples came from the United States, Italy and Spain. In each case, the material was cDNA or gDNA derived from T cells, B-cell-depleted T cells, or PBMCs.

There are 14 residues in the CDR3. The ends were cut back, 0 bases at V and 4 bases at J, with 12 bases in the middle. Germline-derived CDR1 and CDR2 are GTSNPN and SVGIG (reference sequence). Original data processing: For nucleated cells, counts were estimated from reference gene primer amplification. Profiled with immunoSEQ multiplex PCR; TCRdb holds only in-frame clones, not every one. V, J and clone size were drawn from that table, and D and trimming were deduced from the DNA. The sample records 200,000 or so clones, 80% to 85% being singletons. The specimen sequenced was peripheral blood. The V and J genes are TRBV30 and TRBJ1-1; D call uncertain. The TCR was taken from an older woman with acute or convalescent COVID-19. CDR3 nucleotide sequence: TGTGCCTGGAGTGTAGCGGCCAGGCCCACTGAAGCTTTCTTT. Translating gives CAWSVAARPTEAFF.